The next 22 T cell receptor beta chains were all read from a single sample in a study of cytomegalovirus exposure and HLA in healthy donors. Researchers ran the PCR with 60 Vbeta and 13 Jbeta primers. Clones were read by immunoSEQ multiplex PCR, and TCRdb kept only the in-frame ones, dropping some. The sample lists 110,000 to 150,000 clones; roughly 76% were seen once. Source material: PBMCs. Receptors originate from a human donor in good health.

The chain carries TRBV9 and TRBJ2-1, with 9 positions matching TRBD2. The CDR3 sequence is 16 residues long. Germline V gene data show CDR1 as SGDLS and CDR2 as YYNGEE. The trim removed 4 bases at V and 1 base at J, leaving 6 bases unmatched. The CDR3 spells CASSPSSGISYNEQFF. CDR3 in DNA: TGTGCCAGCAGCCCCTCTAGCGGGATTTCCTACAATGAGCAGTTCTTC. Together with reference TRBV9 and TRBJ2-1, the CDR3 gives the full variable domain: DSGVTQTPKHLITATGQRVTLRCSPRSGDLSVYWYQQSLDQGLQFLIQYYNGEERAKGNILERFSAQQFPDLHSELNLSSLELGDSALYFCASSPSSGISYNEQFFGPGTRLTVL.

The table lists this clone with a count of one. The chain joins TRBV6-1 to TRBJ2-1; 7 positions match TRBD1. Looked up from germline, CDR1 is MNHNS and CDR2 is SASEGT. V was pared by 3 bases and J by 8 bases, with 10 bases of the junction left unmatched. The CDR3 is 15 residues long. The CDR3 bases are TGTGCCAGCAGTGAGGGAGACAGGGTTTTCGATGAGCAGTTCTTC. This translates into CASSEGDRVFDEQFF.

The V and J genes are TRBV23-1 and TRBJ1-1; no clear D. TRBV23-1 is reported as an ORF; its role is uncertain. The CDR3 consists of 16 residues. Trimming stripped 0 bases from V and 0 bases from J, with 11 bases between. Here the CDR3 DNA reads TGCGCCAGCAGTCAATCCCCGGGGTCGGTGAACACTGAAGCTTTCTTT. Its protein is CASSQSPGSVNTEAFF.

The rearrangement links TRBV5-1 to TRBJ2-1; D remains ambiguous. This CDR3 region has 14 residues. V was shortened by 0 bases and J by 1 base, with 5 bases between the two germline ends. Looked up from germline, CDR1 is SGHRS and CDR2 is YFSETQ. The CDR3 bases are TGCGCCAGCAGCTTGGGGGCTTCCTACAATGAGCAGTTCTTC. Its protein is CASSLGASYNEQFF.

V is TRBV14 and J is TRBJ2-7; TRBD1 agrees at 7 bases. The CDR3 loop spans 14 amino acids. The junction had 1 base not matched to a gene; V was cut back by 0 bases and J by 2 bases. From germline, CDR1 is SGHDN and CDR2 FVKESK. CDR3 nucleotides: TGTGCCAGCAGCCAAGAGGGACAGACCTACGAGCAGTACTTC. Encoded protein: CASSQEGQTYEQYF.

The chain has TRBV6-5 and TRBJ2-7; 11 bases map to TRBD2. The junction had 5 bases not matched to a gene; V was cut back by 4 bases and J by 3 bases. From germline, CDR1 is MNHEY and CDR2 SVGAGI. CDR3 size: 15 residues. The CDR3 is CASSFSGTSGYEQYF. CDR3 nucleotide sequence: TGTGCCAGCAGTTTTTCCGGGACTAGCGGCTACGAGCAGTACTTC.

This clone turned up a few times. The rearrangement uses TRBV2 and TRBJ1-6; the D is unclear. V was cut by 6 bases and J by 9 bases, with 12 bases left in between. CDR3 length equals 13 residues. The germline V gene encodes CDR1 SNHLY and CDR2 FYNNEI. CDR3 protein: CASSLDPASPLHF. CDR3 DNA: TGTGCCAGCAGCCTAGACCCGGCTTCACCCCTCCACTTT. The entire variable domain, with the rest obtained from reference TRBV2 and TRBJ1-6, is as follows: EPEVTQTPSHQVTQMGQEVILRCVPISNHLYFYWYRQILGQKVEFLVSFYNNEISEKSEIFDDQFSVERPDGSNFTLKIRSTKLEDSAMYFCASSLDPASPLHFGNGTRLTVT.

In DNA form, the CDR3 reads TGTGCCAGCAGTGAAGCGAGGCCACCGACCGGGGAGCTGTTTTTT. As protein: CASSEARPPTGELFF. The V gene is TRBV6-1, the J gene TRBJ2-2; no clear D gene. The germline CDR1 and CDR2 sequences are MNHNS and SASEGT. This CDR3 is 15 amino acids long. Trimming left V 0 bases short and J 5 bases short, with 10 bases between.

In DNA, the CDR3 is TGTGCCAGTAGTATTTTCGGACAGTTTTACGAGCAGTACTTC. It yields the protein CASSIFGQFYEQYF. This rearrangement joins TRBV19 to TRBJ2-7; tentatively, D is TRBD1 (6 bases). Trimming removed 3 bases from V and 4 bases from J, with 13 bases in between. Germline V CDR1 and CDR2: LNHDA, SQIVND (reference sequence). The CDR3 length is 14 residues. Complete variable domain (other parts from reference TRBV19 and TRBJ2-7): DGGITQSPKYLFRKEGQNVTLSCEQNLNHDAMYWYRQDPGQGLRLIYYSQIVNDFQKGDIAEGYSVSREKKESFPLTVTSAQKNPTAFYLCASSIFGQFYEQYFGPGTRLTVT.

The V and J genes are TRBV29-1 and TRBJ2-2, with 7 bases matching TRBD2. Germline loops: CDR1 SQVTM, CDR2 ANQGSEA. The CDR3 consists of 15 residues. The V and J ends lost 6 bases and 0 bases, in that order; junction bases with no gene match: 7. This CDR3 is CSVQALAANTGELFF. CDR3 DNA sequence: TGCAGCGTCCAGGCTCTAGCGGCGAACACCGGGGAGCTGTTTTTT.

V is TRBV29-1 and J is TRBJ1-2, with 7 positions matching TRBD1. J lost 4 bases, V lost 1 base, and 6 bases had no gene match. CDR3 length equals 14 residues. Germline assignment: CDR1 SQVTM and CDR2 ANQGSEA. The CDR3 sequence: CSVEGQGVGYGYTF. In DNA form, the CDR3 reads TGCAGCGTTGAAGGACAGGGAGTGGGCTATGGCTACACCTTC. The full variable domain, rest sourced from reference TRBV29-1 and TRBJ1-2, is SAVISQKPSRDICQRGTSLTIQCQVDSQVTMMFWYRQQPGQSLTLIATANQGSEATYESGFVIDKFPISRPNLTFSTLTVSNMSPEDSSIYLCSVEGQGVGYGYTFGSGTRLTVV.

V gene TRBV6-5 combines with J gene TRBJ2-1; TRBD1 matches at 7 bases. Per germline, CDR1 MNHEY and CDR2 SVGAGI. V shed 6 bases and J 0 bases; nucleotides not matched to a gene: 5. The CDR3 has 15 residues. The CDR3 DNA reads as TGTGCCAGCAGAGCACGGACAGGCTCCTACAATGAGCAGTTCTTC. Residues: CASRARTGSYNEQFF.

The V gene is TRBV11-2, the J gene TRBJ1-1, with a tentative D call TRBD1 (6 bases). The CDR3 covers 15 residues. Trimming pared 5 bases from V and 3 bases from J, leaving 16 bases between. Germline CDR1 and CDR2: SGHAT and FQNNGV. The DNA for the CDR3 is TGTGCCAGCAGCCCAAGGCTAAACAGGGACACTGAAGCTTTCTTT. This codes for CASSPRLNRDTEAFF.

The CDR3 DNA follows: TGTGCCAGCAGTTATTCCGGGACAGGCTCCTACGAGCAGTACTTC. Protein sequence: CASSYSGTGSYEQYF. The V and J genes are TRBV6-5 and TRBJ2-7, with TRBD1 matching 8 bases. The CDR3 length is 15 residues. V was pared by 3 bases and J by 0 bases, with 4 bases of the junction left unmatched. CDR1 is MNHEY and CDR2 is SVGAGI in the germline V gene.

This clone was observed a handful of times. The chain has TRBV30 and TRBJ1-1, with a possible D match to TRBD1 (5 bases). This CDR3 contains 12 residues. The germline V gene has CDR1 GTSNPN and CDR2 SVGIG (reference sequence). V was shortened by 5 bases and J by 0 bases, with 7 bases between the two germline ends. The CDR3 region is CAWDRMNTEAFF. CDR3 sequence (DNA): TGTGCCTGGGACAGAATGAACACTGAAGCTTTCTTT. Drawing the rest from reference TRBV30 and TRBJ1-1, the complete variable domain is SQTIHQWPATLVQPVGSPLSLECTVEGTSNPNLYWYRQAAGRGLQLLFYSVGIGQISSEVPQNLSASRPQDRQFILSSKKLLLSDSGFYLCAWDRMNTEAFFGQGTRLTVV.

V and J are TRBV11-3 and TRBJ2-1, with 9 bases fitting TRBD2. The germline CDR1 and CDR2 sequences are SGHNT and YENEEA. J was trimmed by 14 bases and V by 1 base; bases with no gene match: 9. The length of the CDR3 is 14 residues. In DNA, the CDR3 is TGTGCCAGCAGCTTAGCCCCGGGGCGCGGGGGGGAGTTCTTC. Its translation is CASSLAPGRGGEFF.

The chain joins TRBV4-2 to TRBJ1-2; tentative D call: TRBD1 (6 bases). The germline V gene has CDR1 LGHNA and CDR2 YNFKEQ. The CDR3 sequence is 15 residues long. V was clipped by 0 bases and J by 5 bases, with 13 bases between them. For the CDR3, the DNA is TGTGCCAGCAGCCAAGATGCTACAGGGTTGTATGGCTACACCTTC. Its translation is CASSQDATGLYGYTF.

This clone has a handful of counts. The V and J genes are TRBV28 and TRBJ1-5; D unresolved. This CDR3 is built from 12 residues. Trimming took off 5 bases at V and 7 bases at J, with 9 bases between the two ends. Germline V gives CDR1 MDHEN, CDR2 SYDVKM. The CDR3 DNA sequence: TGTGCCAGCAGTCCCCTGGGCCAGCCCCAGCATTTT. This sequence encodes CASSPLGQPQHF.

The chain couples TRBV7-2 to TRBJ2-3; TRBD1 matches at 8 bases. The CDR3 runs 16 residues. With 4 bases clipped from V and 6 bases from J, the junction kept 12 bases outside the gene matches. From germline, CDR1 is SGHTA and CDR2 FQGNSA. The DNA of the CDR3 is TGTGCCAGCAGCTCCGAGGACAGGGTGGAAGTGGATACGCAGTATTTT. Amino acid sequence: CASSSEDRVEVDTQYF.

The V gene is TRBV11-3, the J gene TRBJ2-2, with D maybe TRBD2 (6 bases). Trimming shortened V by 4 bases and J by 3 bases, and 21 bases separated the two germline ends. Per germline, CDR1 SGHNT and CDR2 YENEEA. This CDR3 comprises 18 residues. The CDR3 coding sequence is TGTGCCAGCAGCTCCCTATTAGGATCAATAGCGGACACCGGGGAGCTGTTTTTT. It yields the protein CASSSLLGSIADTGELFF.

This clone was counted between two and nine times. V is TRBV5-1 and J is TRBJ2-3, with 10 positions matching TRBD2. This CDR3 has 16 residues. CDR1 is SGHRS and CDR2 is YFSETQ in the germline V gene. V lost 0 bases to trimming and J lost 2 bases; unmatched junction nucleotides: 3. This CDR3 is CASSLVLAGPTDTQYF. The CDR3 DNA is TGCGCCAGCAGCTTGGTACTAGCGGGACCCACAGATACGCAGTATTTT.

This clone has a single count. The J gene is TRBJ1-1, the V gene TRBV19, with 7 bases lining up with TRBD1. From germline, CDR1 is LNHDA and CDR2 SQIVND (reference sequence). The CDR3 is 14 residues long. V trimming: 5 bases; J trimming: 3 bases; junction bases outside the gene matches: 6. The CDR3 loop reads CASSYDRADTEAFF. In DNA, the CDR3 is TGTGCCAGTAGTTACGACAGGGCGGACACTGAAGCTTTCTTT.